A single T cell receptor (beta chain) is shown here with its context. This sample was taken from a study of cytomegalovirus exposure and HLA in healthy donors. V was clipped by 5 bases and J by 8 bases; unmatched bases: 13. The CDR3 loop spans 16 amino acids. Germline CDR1 reads LNHDA; CDR2 reads SQIVND (reference sequence). Amplification used 60 Vbeta primers and 13 Jbeta primers. Repertoires were generated with immunoSEQ multiplex PCR, while TCRdb's copy carries only in-frame clones and drops some. The listing contains approximately 77,000 clones. The sequence came from a man aged 30-40 years in good health and CMV-seronegative. This chain uses TRBV19 with TRBJ1-2, with 11 positions matching TRBD1. Input material: PBMCs. Here the CDR3 reads CASSPHGQGALWGYTF. CDR3 bases: TGTGCCAGTAGTCCCCATGGACAGGGGGCCCTCTGGGGCTACACCTTC.